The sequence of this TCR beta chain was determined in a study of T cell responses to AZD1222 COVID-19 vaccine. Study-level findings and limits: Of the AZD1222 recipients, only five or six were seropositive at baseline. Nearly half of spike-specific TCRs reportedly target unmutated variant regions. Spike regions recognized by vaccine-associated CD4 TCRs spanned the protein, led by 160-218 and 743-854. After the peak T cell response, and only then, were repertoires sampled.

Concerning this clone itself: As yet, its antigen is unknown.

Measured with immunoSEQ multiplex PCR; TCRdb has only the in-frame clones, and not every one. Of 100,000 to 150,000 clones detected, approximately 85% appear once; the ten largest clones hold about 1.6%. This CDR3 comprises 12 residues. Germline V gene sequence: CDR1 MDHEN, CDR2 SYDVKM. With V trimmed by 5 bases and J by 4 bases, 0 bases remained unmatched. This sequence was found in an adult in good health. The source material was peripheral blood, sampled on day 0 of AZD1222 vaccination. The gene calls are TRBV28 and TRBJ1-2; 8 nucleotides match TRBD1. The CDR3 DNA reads TGTGCCAGCAGTGGGACAGGCTATGGCTACACCTTC. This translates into CASSGTGYGYTF.